Listed below are T cell receptor beta chains from one sample, sequenced in a study of technical replicates of blood from a handful of donors. Libraries were prepared by immunoSEQ multiplex PCR; TCRdb keeps only in-frame clonotypes and omits some of them. In the table there are 87,000 or so clones, 92% of which are singletons. Input material: T cells isolated from PBMCs. The source of these receptors is a human donor in good health. CDR3s include the opening cysteine and the closing phenylalanine or tryptophan. Each record gives: V gene, D gene, clone size, J gene, CDR3 protein, CDR3 DNA. A D gene is named only where the DNA matches it firmly. Not all rows give a size; the values are once, few, many and, for expanded clones, a class.

>TRBV2|TRBD1|few|TRBJ2-2
CASSPGYRGAGELFF
TGTGCCAGCAGTCCGGGTTACAGGGGCGCCGGGGAGCTGTTTTTT
>TRBV29-1|NA|NA|TRBJ2-1
CSALVQGSSYNEQFF
TGCAGCGCCCTAGTCCAGGGCTCGTCCTACAATGAGCAGTTCTTC
>TRBV9|TRBD1|NA|TRBJ1-1
CASSVIGNRGAEAFF
TGTGCCAGCAGCGTAATTGGGAACAGGGGCGCTGAAGCTTTCTTT
>TRBV28|NA|NA|TRBJ2-2
CASSSQNTGELFF
TGTGCCAGCAGTTCCCAAAACACCGGGGAGCTGTTTTTT
>TRBV28|NA|NA|TRBJ2-3
CASSFPLDRTSTDTQYF
TGTGCCAGCAGTTTTCCACTCGACAGGACTAGCACAGATACGCAGTATTTT
>TRBV7-9|TRBD1|NA|TRBJ1-1
CASKLGTGLEAFF
TGTGCCAGCAAATTGGGGACAGGGCTTGAAGCTTTCTTT
>TRBV18|TRBD2|NA|TRBJ2-3
CASSPWGIAGPYTDTQYF
TGTGCCAGCTCACCATGGGGGATAGCGGGCCCCTACACAGATACGCAGTATTTT
>TRBV15|NA|NA|TRBJ2-5
CATSRDYEGETQYF
TGTGCCACCAGCAGAGATTACGAGGGAGAGACCCAGTACTTC
>TRBV25-1|TRBD1|NA|TRBJ2-7
CASSEFGTGLPYEQYF
TGTGCCAGCAGTGAATTTGGGACAGGGCTCCCCTACGAGCAGTACTTC
>TRBV4-1|TRBD1|NA|TRBJ1-1
CASSHGDRVDAFF
TGCGCCAGCAGCCACGGTGACAGGGTTGATGCTTTCTTT
>TRBV27|TRBD1|NA|TRBJ2-7
CASLDRGSYEQYF
TGTGCCAGTCTGGACAGGGGGTCCTACGAGCAGTACTTC
>TRBV27|NA|NA|TRBJ2-2
CASSSLRGSPGELFF
TGTGCCAGCAGTTCCCTTAGGGGGAGCCCCGGGGAGCTGTTTTTT
>TRBV28|TRBD2|NA|TRBJ2-3
CASISSGSPTDTQYF
TGTGCCAGCATCTCTAGCGGGTCCCCCACAGATACGCAGTATTTT
>TRBV29-1|TRBD1|NA|TRBJ2-5
CSAVKDRAAETQYF
TGCAGCGCCGTCAAAGACAGGGCGGCAGAGACCCAGTACTTC
>TRBV28|NA|NA|TRBJ2-3
CASSLRRADTQYF
TGTGCCAGCAGTTTAAGACGGGCAGATACGCAGTATTTT
>TRBV6-5|TRBD2|NA|TRBJ2-7
CASSYTRLAGEQYF
TGTGCCAGCAGTTACACAAGACTAGCGGGGGAGCAGTACTTC
>TRBV6-6|NA|NA|TRBJ1-2
CASSSLGGFNYGYTF
TGTGCCAGCAGTTCACTAGGGGGTTTTAACTATGGCTACACCTTC
>TRBV5-1|NA|NA|TRBJ2-3
CASTPRGGSFADTQYF
TGCGCCAGCACCCCCCGGGGTGGATCCTTCGCAGATACGCAGTATTTT
>TRBV6-1|TRBD2|NA|TRBJ2-7
CASSDYGLAVSGEQYF
TGTGCCAGCAGTGACTACGGACTAGCGGTCTCGGGCGAGCAGTACTTC
>TRBV14|NA|NA|TRBJ1-1
CASSQADRYTEAFF
TGTGCCAGCAGCCAAGCGGACAGATACACTGAAGCTTTCTTT
>TRBV14|NA|once|TRBJ1-3
CASSPPGGGNTIYF
TGTGCCAGCAGCCCCCCAGGAGGTGGAAACACCATATATTTT
>TRBV20-1|NA|few|TRBJ1-1
CRGVMGTEAFF
TGCAGGGGAGTAATGGGGACTGAAGCTTTCTTT
>TRBV27|TRBD2|NA|TRBJ2-4
CASGTSGRGLAKNIQYF
TGTGCCAGTGGGACTAGCGGGAGGGGACTAGCCAAAAACATTCAGTACTTC
>TRBV6-5|TRBD1|NA|TRBJ1-2
CATASQGALYGYTF
TGTGCCACTGCCTCCCAGGGGGCCCTCTATGGCTACACCTTC
>TRBV16|TRBD2|NA|TRBJ2-7
CASSQLLAGGRATYEQYF
TGTGCCAGCAGCCAATTACTAGCGGGAGGCAGAGCAACCTACGAGCAGTACTTC
>TRBV4-1|NA|NA|TRBJ2-5
CASSHDQGETQYF
TGCGCCAGCAGCCACGACCAGGGGGAGACCCAGTACTTC
>TRBV5-4|TRBD1|NA|TRBJ1-1
CASSLGDRFVTEAFF
TGTGCCAGCAGCTTAGGGGACAGGTTCGTCACTGAAGCTTTCTTT
>TRBV9|TRBD2|NA|TRBJ2-5
CASSSRTSVHSYQETQYF
TGTGCCAGCAGCTCCAGGACTAGCGTGCATTCGTACCAAGAGACCCAGTACTTC
>TRBV4-1|NA|NA|TRBJ1-2
CASSQEVGETGPKGGYTF
TGCGCCAGCAGCCAAGAAGTAGGGGAAACAGGGCCGAAGGGAGGCTACACCTTC
>TRBV2|NA|NA|TRBJ1-6
CASSSYRANSPLHF
TGTGCCAGCAGTAGCTACAGGGCAAATTCACCCCTCCACTTT
>TRBV10-3|NA|NA|TRBJ2-1
CAISESRGNFYNEQFF
TGTGCCATCAGTGAGTCACGGGGAAACTTCTACAATGAGCAGTTCTTC
>TRBV7-3|NA|NA|TRBJ2-3
CASSSIGIGDGDTQYF
TGTGCCAGCAGCTCGATCGGGATTGGTGATGGGGATACGCAGTATTTT
>TRBV7-9|TRBD2|NA|TRBJ2-1
CASSPRPTSGGAYNEQFF
TGTGCCAGCAGCCCTCGCCCAACTAGCGGGGGGGCGTACAATGAGCAGTTCTTC
>TRBV11-2|NA|NA|TRBJ2-7
CASSFQLSQGAEQYF
TGTGCCAGCAGCTTTCAGTTGTCACAGGGAGCCGAGCAGTACTTC
>TRBV12-5|TRBD1|once|TRBJ2-3
CASGTGTSTDTQYF
TGTGCTAGTGGGACAGGGACAAGCACAGATACGCAGTATTTT
>TRBV9|TRBD2|NA|TRBJ2-5
CASSVFESSGQETQYF
TGTGCCAGCAGCGTTTTTGAGTCTAGCGGCCAAGAGACCCAGTACTTC
>TRBV6-6|TRBD2|NA|TRBJ2-2
CASSYLGLAGPGELFF
TGTGCCAGCAGTTACCTCGGACTAGCTGGGCCCGGGGAGCTGTTTTTT
>TRBV30|NA|NA|TRBJ2-7
CACSESSYEQYF
TGTGCCTGTTCCGAGAGCTCCTACGAGCAGTACTTC
>TRBV9|NA|NA|TRBJ1-5
CASSVAAGVQPQHF
TGTGCCAGCAGCGTAGCTGCGGGGGTTCAGCCCCAGCATTTT
>TRBV5-4|TRBD1|NA|TRBJ2-3
CASSWEQGATDTQYF
TGTGCCAGCAGCTGGGAACAGGGGGCCACAGATACGCAGTATTTT
>TRBV18|NA|NA|TRBJ2-7
CASSTRQENSYEQYF
TGTGCCAGCTCAACCCGACAGGAGAACTCCTACGAGCAGTACTTC
>TRBV11-2|NA|NA|TRBJ2-7
CASSLLRAGGAEQYF
TGTGCCAGCAGCTTACTCCGGGCAGGAGGGGCCGAGCAGTACTTC
>TRBV7-8|TRBD1|NA|TRBJ1-1
CASSPRRRLTGRPMNTEAFF
TGTGCCAGCAGCCCGCGGCGGAGATTGACAGGGAGGCCCATGAACACTGAAGCTTTCTTT
>TRBV5-1|NA|NA|TRBJ2-1
CASTTRGWDEQFF
TGCGCCAGCACGACAAGGGGTTGGGATGAGCAGTTCTTC
>TRBV4-2|TRBD2|NA|TRBJ2-1
CASSPTSGGVNEQFF
TGTGCCAGCAGCCCCACTAGCGGGGGGGTCAATGAGCAGTTCTTC
>TRBV5-6|NA|NA|TRBJ2-1
CASSLGGSYNEQFF
TGTGCCAGCAGCTTAGGGGGCTCCTACAATGAGCAGTTCTTC
>TRBV30|TRBD1|NA|TRBJ2-2
CAWSAGTGLYTGELFF
TGTGCCTGGAGTGCGGGGACAGGGCTTTACACCGGGGAGCTGTTTTTT
>TRBV28|TRBD1|NA|TRBJ1-4
CASRGGSNEKLFF
TGTGCCAGCAGAGGGGGCTCTAATGAAAAACTGTTTTTT
>TRBV6-1|TRBD2|NA|TRBJ2-5
CASTPGGPETQYF
TGTGCCAGCACGCCGGGAGGGCCAGAGACCCAGTACTTC
>TRBV14|TRBD1|NA|TRBJ1-2
CASSQVTGGSVGYTF
TGTGCCAGCAGCCAAGTAACAGGGGGCTCGGTCGGCTACACCTTC
>TRBV7-2|NA|few|TRBJ1-5
CASSLNPGVQPQHF
TGTGCCAGCAGCTTAAATCCAGGGGTTCAGCCCCAGCATTTT
>TRBV4-1|TRBD1|NA|TRBJ1-2
CASSPGQGVNYGYTF
TGCGCCAGCAGCCCCGGACAGGGGGTGAACTATGGCTACACCTTC
>TRBV13|NA|NA|TRBJ2-7
CASSQIQGYEQYF
TGTGCCAGCAGCCAGATACAGGGCTACGAGCAGTACTTC
>TRBV12-5|TRBD2|NA|TRBJ2-1
CASGRLAGPSRPNEQFF
TGTGCTAGTGGCCGACTAGCGGGACCCTCTCGGCCCAATGAGCAGTTCTTC
>TRBV4-1|TRBD2|NA|TRBJ2-7
CASSQSTSGSPYEQYF
TGCGCCAGCAGCCAGAGTACTAGCGGGTCTCCCTACGAGCAGTACTTC
>TRBV9|TRBD2|NA|TRBJ2-5
CASSVGTSGASQETQYF
TGTGCCAGCAGCGTAGGGACTAGCGGGGCCTCGCAAGAGACCCAGTACTTC
>TRBV14|TRBD1|NA|TRBJ1-1
CASSRAGQGVNTEAFF
TGTGCCAGCAGCCGAGCAGGACAGGGGGTGAACACTGAAGCTTTCTTT
>TRBV7-2|NA|many|TRBJ1-5
CASSTQGTQPQHF
TGTGCCAGCAGCACGCAGGGAACCCAGCCCCAGCATTTT
>TRBV5-1|TRBD2|NA|TRBJ2-7
CASSQTSGRLASYEQYF
TGCGCCAGCAGCCAAACTAGCGGGAGGCTCGCCTCCTACGAGCAGTACTTC
>TRBV5-1|NA|NA|TRBJ2-7
CASSLLLSDEQYF
TGCGCCAGCAGTCTACTTCTCTCGGACGAGCAGTACTTC